The source of this T cell receptor beta chain is a study of T cell repertoires in ileal Crohn's disease. About the study: About half of patients got postoperative therapy: under 12 thiopurines, some 19 anti-TNF.

The CDR3 loop spans 13 amino acids. Per the germline V gene, CDR1 is LGHNT and CDR2 is FRNRAP. J lost 4 bases, V lost 6 bases, and 5 bases had no gene match. Data came from immunoSEQ multiplex PCR; TCRdb stores just in-frame clones and leaves some out. The sample gives fewer than 13,000 clones, 75% to 85% of which show up once; 14% is in the top ten. Study-level findings and limits: Clonal expansions were more frequent in active smokers than non-smokers at surgery. Sorted CD8 T cells held more high-frequency clones than CD4.

Time point denoted: neoterminal ileum biopsy at postoperative endoscopy, about 6 months after surgery. About this clone: Antigen specificity is unknown. The same CDR3 also results from other DNA sequences found in this sample.

The TCR comes from an adult with Crohn's disease. The rearrangement uses TRBV12-5 and TRBJ1-2; 7 bases are shared with TRBD1. The material sequenced was ileal tissue. This CDR3 reads CASGQDRIYGYTF. CDR3 in DNA: TGTGCTAGTGGCCAGGACAGGATCTATGGCTACACCTTC. The variable domain in full, completed from reference TRBV12-5 and TRBJ1-2, reads DARVTQTPRHKVTEMGQEVTMRCQPILGHNTVFWYRQTMMQGLELLAYFRNRAPLDDSGMPKDRFSAEMPDATLATLKIQPSEPRDSAVYFCASGQDRIYGYTFGSGTRLTVV.